This T cell receptor beta chain stems from a study of cytomegalovirus exposure and HLA in healthy donors. The CDR3 extends over 18 amino acids. From germline, CDR1 is MNHEY and CDR2 SMNVEV (reference sequence). Deletions cut 4 bases from V and 5 bases from J, with 26 bases between. General study points: Near-uniform donor sequencing depth was presumed by presence/absence analyses. The authors excluded some V segments, including TRBV6-2 and TRBV6-3, as indistinguishable.

PCR was performed using 60 Vbeta and 13 Jbeta primers. The assay was immunoSEQ multiplex PCR, and TCRdb's table has in-frame clones only and misses some. The table includes 150,000 or so clones, about 80% detected once. There are a few counts of this clone. The antigen remains unidentified. Sequencing was performed on PBMCs. This clonotype originated in a woman in her forties or fifties in good health and CMV-seropositive. This chain connects TRBV27 to TRBJ1-1; tentative D call: TRBD1 (5 bases). The CDR3 sequence: CASSSTEYRTRSRTEAFF. CDR3 coding DNA: TGTGCCAGCAGTTCTACCGAATACAGGACCCGCTCGAGGACTGAAGCTTTCTTT.